One and the same sample provided the 26 T cell receptor beta chains below, sequenced in a study of cytomegalovirus exposure and HLA in healthy donors. PCR was performed using 60 Vbeta and 13 Jbeta primers. Method: immunoSEQ multiplex PCR; TCRdb's copy keeps in-frame clones and lacks some. The sample includes some 130,000 clones, about 69% of them seen just once. The sample taken for sequencing was PBMCs. Receptors originate from a man aged 30 to 39 in good health and CMV-seronegative.

This sequence joins TRBV29-1 and TRBJ1-1; D is unresolved. Germline V CDR1 and CDR2: SQVTM, ANQGSEA. CDR3 length: 14 amino acids. The V end lost 7 bases, the J end lost 0 bases, and 15 bases lay between the germline ends. The CDR3 protein is CSATVEFMNTEAFF. The CDR3 nucleotides read TGCAGCGCAACAGTTGAATTTATGAACACTGAAGCTTTCTTT.

The CDR3 region is CAWSVDSGGAYEQYF. Here the CDR3 DNA reads TGTGCCTGGAGTGTAGATTCGGGGGGGGCCTACGAGCAGTACTTC. The chain employs TRBV30 and TRBJ2-7, with 8 bases that match TRBD2. Germline V gene lookup returns CDR1 GTSNPN and CDR2 SVGIG (reference sequence). This CDR3 spans 15 amino acids. The V and J ends lost 0 bases and 2 bases, in that order; junction bases with no gene match: 6.

This rearrangement joins TRBV7-2 to TRBJ2-2; TRBD1 matches at 9 bases. Trimming at V came to 3 bases and at J to 2 bases, leaving 4 bases not matched to a gene. CDR1 is SGHTA and CDR2 is FQGNSA in the germline V gene. The length of the CDR3 is 16 residues. CDR3 sequence (DNA): TGTGCCAGCAGCTTCCGACAGGGGGGAAACACCGGGGAGCTGTTTTTT. This translates into CASSFRQGGNTGELFF.

This chain links TRBV2 with TRBJ1-2, with 7 bases aligning to TRBD1. This CDR3 comprises 13 residues. Germline CDR1 SNHLY, CDR2 FYNNEI. Unmatched junction bases numbered 5, after V lost 4 bases and J lost 6 bases. CDR3 coding DNA: TGTGCCAGCAGTGGTCAGGGGGTAGATGGCTACACCTTC. Residues: CASSGQGVDGYTF.

This clone was counted only a few times. V usage is TRBV18 and J usage is TRBJ1-2; 7 bases match TRBD1. V was clipped by 3 bases and J by 5 bases; unmatched bases: 9. This CDR3 is 15 amino acids long. Germline V lookup: CDR1 KGHSH, CDR2 LQKENI. CDR3 coding DNA: TGTGCCAGCTCACCTCAGGCACAGGGGCGGTATGGCTACACCTTC. This sequence encodes CASSPQAQGRYGYTF. Combining the CDR3 with reference TRBV18 and TRBJ1-2 gives the whole variable domain NAGVMQNPRHLVRRRGQEARLRCSPMKGHSHVYWYRQLPEEGLKFMVYLQKENIIDESGMPKERFSAEFPKEGPSILRIQQVVRGDSAAYFCASSPQAQGRYGYTFGSGTRLTVV.

V and J are TRBV28 and TRBJ1-5, with D unresolved. The V end lost 7 bases, the J end lost 0 bases, and 10 bases lay between the germline ends. Germline lookup yields CDR1 MDHEN and CDR2 SYDVKM. The CDR3 is made up of 14 amino acids. Here the CDR3 reads CASKYGDSNQPQHF. The CDR3 DNA reads TGTGCCAGCAAGTATGGAGATAGCAATCAGCCCCAGCATTTT.

This rearrangement joins TRBV27 to TRBJ2-4; the D is unclear. Germline V gene sequence: CDR1 MNHEY, CDR2 SMNVEV (reference sequence). The CDR3 runs to 13 residues. V was pared by 8 bases and J by 7 bases, with 15 bases between. CDR3 sequence (DNA): TGTGCCAGCTCTCCACCAACCCAGAACATTCAGTACTTC. Its protein product is CASSPPTQNIQYF.

V is TRBV12-5 and J is TRBJ2-3; D is undetermined. The V gene's germline CDR1 is LGHNT and CDR2 FRNRAP. The CDR3 is 13 amino acids. Between the trimmed V and J ends, which lost 6 bases and 3 bases, there was a span of 10 bases. The CDR3 spells CASGPSGTDTQYF. As DNA, the CDR3 is TGTGCTAGTGGACCTAGTGGGACAGATACGCAGTATTTT.

V gene TRBV5-6 combines with J gene TRBJ1-1; D is perhaps TRBD1 (5 bases). This CDR3 contains 16 residues. V lost 0 bases, J lost 3 bases, and 15 bases lay in between. Germline values: CDR1 SGHDT, CDR2 YYEEEE. The CDR3 region is CASSLEAGSGYTEAFF. The CDR3 bases are TGTGCCAGCAGCTTGGAGGCAGGGAGCGGGTACACTGAAGCTTTCTTT.

The chain links TRBV28 to TRBJ1-1; a weak D match, TRBD1 (6 bases). The V gene's germline CDR1 is MDHEN and CDR2 SYDVKM. The CDR3 sequence is 15 residues long. The germline V and J ends were trimmed by 3 bases and 2 bases, with 13 bases remaining between them. CDR3: CASSLRTVLNTEAFF. The CDR3 nucleotides are TGTGCCAGCAGTTTGCGGACAGTACTCAACACTGAAGCTTTCTTT.

This clone occurred a few times. The chain carries TRBV2 and TRBJ1-1; D not certain. Germline lookup yields CDR1 SNHLY and CDR2 FYNNEI. The CDR3 runs to 13 residues. V was pared by 4 bases and J by 4 bases, with 10 bases between. The CDR3 sequence is CASSGSAGTEAFF. The CDR3 DNA sequence: TGTGCCAGCAGTGGATCAGCGGGCACTGAAGCTTTCTTT. Drawing the rest from reference TRBV2 and TRBJ1-1, the complete variable domain is EPEVTQTPSHQVTQMGQEVILRCVPISNHLYFYWYRQILGQKVEFLVSFYNNEISEKSEIFDDQFSVERPDGSNFTLKIRSTKLEDSAMYFCASSGSAGTEAFFGQGTRLTVV.

This clone was recorded a few times. V gene TRBV7-2 combines with J gene TRBJ2-1; 8 nucleotides line up with TRBD2. This CDR3 region has 15 residues. V gave up 6 bases and J gave up 5 bases; unmatched junction bases: 9. Germline lookup yields CDR1 SGHTA and CDR2 FQGNSA. CDR3 in DNA: TGTGCCAGCAGAGGGAGACTAGCGACGGACAATGAGCAGTTCTTC. This translates into CASRGRLATDNEQFF.

This chain links TRBV19 with TRBJ1-2; D is unresolved. Trimming cost V 3 bases and J 6 bases, with 17 bases left between them. This CDR3 is 15 amino acids long. Germline V gene lookup returns CDR1 LNHDA and CDR2 SQIVND (reference sequence). The CDR3 DNA follows: TGTGCCAGTAGTATCCGTTTGCGGGGATCCGATGGCTACACCTTC. Its protein is CASSIRLRGSDGYTF.

The chain couples TRBV6-5 to TRBJ2-5, with 7 bases fitting TRBD1. Germline CDR1 reads MNHEY; CDR2 reads SVGAGI. V shed 2 bases and J 1 base; nucleotides not matched to a gene: 7. The CDR3 extends over 16 amino acids. The CDR3 loop is CASSYDVGTAQETQYF. In DNA form, the CDR3 reads TGTGCCAGCAGTTACGACGTTGGGACAGCCCAAGAGACCCAGTACTTC.

This clone was counted a few times. One end of the junction is discordant with germline, which a read error may explain. The chain recombines TRBV6-1 with TRBJ1-2; D ambiguous. CDR1 and CDR2 (germline): MNHNS, SASEGT. The CDR3 has 11 residues. The CDR3 is CASSGFGGVAF. The CDR3 region has the DNA TGTGCCAGCAGTGGGTTTGGAGGAGTCGCCTTC.

This clone was seen a handful of times. The CDR3 is CASSRWDSSYEQYF. The CDR3 DNA reads as TGTGCCAGCAGCCGCTGGGACAGCTCCTACGAGCAGTACTTC. V gene TRBV5-6 combines with J gene TRBJ2-7; 7 bases fit TRBD1. Germline V gene lookup returns CDR1 SGHDT and CDR2 YYEEEE. V shed 4 bases and J 0 bases; nucleotides not matched to a gene: 4. This CDR3 spans 14 amino acids.

This clone turned up a few times. This chain links TRBV6-1 with TRBJ2-7; D not resolved. V was trimmed by 1 base and J by 0 bases, leaving 7 bases between them. Per the germline V gene, CDR1 is MNHNS and CDR2 is SASEGT. The CDR3 consists of 14 residues. The chain's CDR3 is CASSEDSISYEQYF. The CDR3 DNA is TGTGCCAGCAGTGAAGACTCTATCTCCTACGAGCAGTACTTC.

This clone showed up just a few times. V usage is TRBV7-2 and J usage is TRBJ2-3; the D gene is possibly TRBD2 (6 bases). V lost 1 base and J lost 0, with 8 bases in between. Germline V gene lookup returns CDR1 SGHTA and CDR2 FQGNSA. The CDR3 has 15 amino acids. The CDR3 protein is CASSLGGASTDTQYF. For the CDR3, the DNA is TGTGCCAGCAGCTTAGGCGGGGCTAGCACAGATACGCAGTATTTT.

The chain joins TRBV7-3 to TRBJ2-7, with a tentative D call TRBD2 (5 bases). Looked up from germline, CDR1 is SGHTA and CDR2 is FQGTGA. There are 14 residues in the CDR3. V lost 0 bases, J lost 2 bases, and 8 bases lay in between. DNA for the CDR3: TGTGCCAGCAGCTTAACGACGGGGACCTACGAGCAGTACTTC. Protein product: CASSLTTGTYEQYF. The complete variable domain, with remaining parts taken from reference TRBV7-3 and TRBJ2-7, reads GAGVSQTPSNKVTEKGKYVELRCDPISGHTALYWYRQSLGQGPEFLIYFQGTGAADDSGLPNDRFFAVRPEGSVSTLKIQRTERGDSAVYLCASSLTTGTYEQYFGPGTRLTVT.

The chain employs TRBV11-2 and TRBJ1-6; no clear D. This CDR3 region has 14 residues. Germline CDR1 and CDR2: SGHAT and FQNNGV. V lost 4 bases and J lost 7, with 11 bases in between. The CDR3 reads CASSSAGKNSPLHF. In DNA, the CDR3 is TGTGCCAGCAGCTCAGCCGGGAAGAATTCACCCCTCCACTTT.

This chain uses TRBV7-2 with TRBJ2-5, with D possibly being TRBD1 (6 bases). The germline V gene encodes CDR1 SGHTA and CDR2 FQGNSA. V was cut by 5 bases and J by 3 bases, with 13 bases left in between. The CDR3 extends over 14 amino acids. The DNA for the CDR3 is TGTGCCAGCAGCCCTGGGAACAGGGAAGAGACCCAGTACTTC. It translates to CASSPGNREETQYF.

The J gene is TRBJ2-5, the V gene TRBV4-3, with D perhaps TRBD1 (6 bases). The J call is in doubt because the DNA end fits TRBJ2-7 better. This CDR3 contains 16 residues. The germline gives CDR1 LGHNA, CDR2 YSLEER. This CDR3 reads CASSQDQNRALYEQYF. For the CDR3, the DNA is TGCGCCAGCAGCCAAGATCAAAACAGGGCACTCTACGAGCAGTACTTC.

The rearrangement joins TRBV7-3 to TRBJ2-2; no firm D call. The CDR3 runs to 14 residues. Germline V CDR1 and CDR2: SGHTA, FQGTGA. V was shortened by 1 base and J by 1 base, with 4 bases between the two germline ends. The CDR3 region is CASSLSGNTGELFF. The CDR3 DNA follows: TGTGCCAGCAGCTTAAGCGGGAACACCGGGGAGCTGTTTTTT.

CDR3 loop: CASRKTGSEKLFF. The CDR3 DNA is TGTGCCAGCAGGAAGACAGGTAGTGAAAAACTGTTTTTT. This chain connects TRBV6-5 to TRBJ1-4, with D perhaps matching TRBD1 (6 bases). This CDR3 has 13 residues. V gave up 6 bases and J gave up 7 bases, with 12 bases separating them. Per germline, CDR1 MNHEY and CDR2 SVGAGI.

The chain recombines TRBV30 with TRBJ2-6; 7 nucleotides align to TRBD1. The CDR3 spans 17 residues. Germline values: CDR1 GTSNPN, CDR2 SVGIG (reference sequence). V trimming: 1 base; J trimming: 4 bases; junction bases outside the gene matches: 10. CDR3 protein: CAWSDPDRFSGANVLTF. The CDR3 DNA sequence: TGTGCCTGGAGTGACCCGGACAGGTTCTCAGGGGCCAACGTCCTGACTTTC.

The rearrangement uses TRBV5-4 and TRBJ2-5, with 11 bases that match TRBD2. CDR3 size: 17 residues. Germline-derived CDR1 and CDR2 are SGHNT and YYREEE (reference sequence). V was clipped by 0 bases and J by 3 bases; unmatched bases: 7. As DNA, the CDR3 is TGTGCCAGCAGCTTGGGGCCCGGGACTAGCGGAGAAGAGACCCAGTACTTC. It specifies CASSLGPGTSGEETQYF. Together with reference TRBV5-4 and TRBJ2-5, the CDR3 gives the full variable domain: ETGVTQSPTHLIKTRGQQVTLRCSSQSGHNTVSWYQQALGQGPQFIFQYYREEENGRGNFPPRFSGLQFPNYSSELNVNALELDDSALYLCASSLGPGTSGEETQYFGPGTRLLVL.